A few counts support the clone carrying this TCR beta chain. Only in-frame clones appear in the TCRdb table, and some are missing; sequencing was by immunoSEQ multiplex PCR. The sample consists of 100,000 or so clones, about 90% of them appearing once. This entry comes from a study of control samples from healthy donors and cancer patients. The V gene's germline CDR1 is MRHNA and CDR2 SNTAGT. V trimming: 0 bases; J trimming: 4 bases; junction bases outside the gene matches: 2. CDR3 size: 14 residues. Sequencing used blood. V gene TRBV6-4 combines with J gene TRBJ1-2; 7 bases agree with TRBD1. This TCR came from a woman aged 18-30 years in good health. The CDR3 loop reads CASSDSGQSYGYTF. The CDR3 coding sequence is TGTGCCAGCAGTGACTCGGGACAGTCCTATGGCTACACCTTC.